This passage covers 31 T cell receptor beta chains from one sample sequenced in a study of blood T cell repertoires in COVID-19. Measured with immunoSEQ multiplex PCR; TCRdb has only the in-frame clones, and not every one. The table records 60,000 to 80,000 clones, roughly 85% of them present only once. The specimen sequenced was peripheral blood. These receptors all come from an elderly woman with acute or convalescent COVID-19.

CDR3 sequence: CASSQDRTSGWDTQYF. CDR3 DNA: TGTGCCAGCAGCCAAGATAGGACTAGCGGGTGGGATACGCAGTATTTT. V and J are TRBV4-2 and TRBJ2-3, with 11 bases identical to TRBD2. Germline trimming cut 0 bases from V and 6 bases from J; bases unmatched to any gene: 5. Germline CDR1 reads LGHNA; CDR2 reads YNFKEQ. The CDR3 length is 16 residues.

The chain links TRBV7-2 to TRBJ1-2; D call uncertain. Trimming pared 4 bases from V and 4 bases from J, leaving 13 bases between. Germline CDR1 SGHTA, CDR2 FQGNSA. This CDR3 spans 14 amino acids. CDR3 protein: CASSSRVEGYGYTF. CDR3 DNA sequence: TGTGCCAGCAGCTCCCGTGTGGAGGGCTATGGCTACACCTTC.

This clone was seen a few times. Other nucleotide sequences in the sample specify the same CDR3. The chain uses TRBV6-5 and TRBJ1-2; TRBD1 is a possible D gene (6 bases). The CDR3 contains 13 residues. CDR1 and CDR2 from the germline V gene are MNHEY and SVGAGI. V was clipped by 7 bases and J by 1 base, with 10 bases between them. DNA for the CDR3: TGTGCCAGCACGACAGGCGTTAACTATGGCTACACCTTC. This encodes CASTTGVNYGYTF.

The CDR3 DNA reads as TGTGCCAGCTCACCAGAGACAGGGTTGTCTGAAGCTTTCTTT. Translating it yields CASSPETGLSEAFF. This sequence joins TRBV18 and TRBJ1-1, with 7 bases matching TRBD1. Germline V gene lookup returns CDR1 KGHSH and CDR2 LQKENI. This CDR3 is 14 amino acids long. V dropped 2 bases and J dropped 6; count of bases not matched to a gene: 6.

V is TRBV5-4 and J is TRBJ1-3, with D possibly being TRBD1 (5 bases). The CDR3 covers 16 residues. The germline V gene has CDR1 SGHNT and CDR2 YYREEE (reference sequence). Trimming shortened V by 4 bases and J by 2 bases, and 16 bases separated the two germline ends. The CDR3 reads CASSGRGPNAGNTIYF. The CDR3 DNA reads as TGTGCCAGCAGCGGAAGGGGTCCCAATGCTGGAAACACCATATATTTT.

The chain links TRBV10-3 to TRBJ1-1; a weak D match, TRBD1 (6 bases). The V and J ends lost 5 bases and 6 bases respectively, with 7 bases between them. The germline V gene encodes CDR1 ENHRY and CDR2 SYGVKD. The CDR3 is 11 amino acids. CDR3 DNA: TGTGCCATCAGTACAGGGTCTGAAGCTTTCTTT. Protein sequence: CAISTGSEAFF.

The V call is TRBV5-1, the J call TRBJ1-1; a weak D match, TRBD1 (5 bases). V lost 1 base to trimming and J lost 3 bases, with 13 bases between them. The CDR3 has 15 residues. The germline CDR1 and CDR2 sequences are SGHRS and YFSETQ. The CDR3 loop reads CASSLLPGDYTEAFF. CDR3 bases: TGCGCCAGCAGCTTGCTTCCGGGGGATTACACTGAAGCTTTCTTT.

This chain connects TRBV12-3 or TRBV12-4 to TRBJ2-5; D perhaps matches TRBD2 (6 bases). The CDR3 is 13 amino acids. V lost 6 bases and J 7 bases, leaving 15 bases between the germline ends. CDR3 sequence: CASRPPRRVTQYF. The CDR3 region has the DNA TGTGCCAGCAGACCCCCCCGGAGGGTGACCCAGTACTTC.

There are a few counts of this clone. Here the CDR3 DNA reads TGTGCCACCAGCAGACAGGGGGGCATGAACACTGAAGCTTTCTTT. Residues: CATSRQGGMNTEAFF. The chain has TRBV15 and TRBJ1-1, with 7 bases aligning to TRBD1. J lost 0 bases, V lost 2 bases, and 3 bases had no gene match. Germline V gene data show CDR1 as LNHNV and CDR2 as YYDKDF (reference sequence). The CDR3 totals 15 residues.

V gene TRBV6-2 or TRBV6-3 combines with J gene TRBJ2-1; 8 nucleotides align to TRBD2. CDR3 length equals 16 residues. The junction had 7 bases not matched to a gene; V was cut back by 2 bases and J by 4 bases. The germline CDR1 and CDR2 sequences are MNHEY and SVGEGT. CDR3 nucleotide sequence: TGTGCCAGCAGTTACCGAAGTAGCGGGGAGTACAATGAGCAGTTCTTC. It specifies CASSYRSSGEYNEQFF.

The gene calls are TRBV6-4 and TRBJ1-1; a possible D gene is TRBD1 (6 bases). Trimming cost V 4 bases and J 1 base, with 7 bases left between them. Germline V lookup: CDR1 MRHNA, CDR2 SNTAGT. This CDR3 spans 13 amino acids. In DNA form, the CDR3 reads TGTGCCAGCAGTGTGGGGGCGAACACTGAAGCTTTCTTT. It codes for CASSVGANTEAFF.

The CDR3 bases are TGTGCCAGCAGTATTCGCGGGGTTCCCAATTCACCCCTCCACTTT. Its protein is CASSIRGVPNSPLHF. The rearrangement links TRBV28 to TRBJ1-6; the D is unclear. V shed 5 bases and J shed 7 bases, with 15 bases lying between them. The CDR3 totals 15 residues. Germline assignment: CDR1 MDHEN and CDR2 SYDVKM.

V and J are TRBV7-2 and TRBJ2-2, with 10 bases that match TRBD1. Germline V gives CDR1 SGHTA, CDR2 FQGNSA. This CDR3 spans 16 amino acids. V trimming: 3 bases; J trimming: 3 bases; junction bases outside the gene matches: 4. The CDR3 reads CASSFGTGEYTGELFF. The CDR3 region has the DNA TGTGCCAGCAGCTTCGGGACAGGGGAATACACCGGGGAGCTGTTTTTT.

The gene calls are TRBV11-1 and TRBJ2-2; perhaps TRBD1 as D (6 bases). CDR1 is SGHAT and CDR2 is FQDESV in the germline V gene (reference sequence). The CDR3 totals 16 residues. The V and J ends lost 5 bases and 2 bases respectively, with 15 bases between them. CDR3: CASSPSEGGNTGELFF. CDR3 in DNA: TGTGCCAGCAGCCCCTCGGAAGGGGGTAACACCGGGGAGCTGTTTTTT.

This rearrangement joins TRBV7-2 to TRBJ1-2; weak D call: TRBD1 (6 bases). Germline CDR1 and CDR2: SGHTA and FQGNSA. Trimming removed 7 bases from V and 8 bases from J, with 20 bases in between. The CDR3 has 14 amino acids. CDR3 in amino acids: CASTDSHRAVGYTF. CDR3 bases: TGTGCCAGCACCGACTCCCACAGGGCAGTAGGCTACACCTTC.

The CDR3 spells CASSQDVASGRSTDTQYF. The DNA of the CDR3 is TGCGCCAGCAGCCAAGATGTTGCTAGCGGGAGGAGCACAGATACGCAGTATTTT. The chain recombines TRBV4-1 with TRBJ2-3, with TRBD2 identical over 11 bases. V lost 0 bases to trimming and J lost 0 bases; unmatched junction nucleotides: 5. CDR1 MGHRA and CDR2 YSYEKL come from the germline V gene. The CDR3 loop spans 18 amino acids.

This chain connects TRBV7-8 to TRBJ2-3; D is possibly TRBD2 (5 bases). The CDR3 runs to 15 residues. In germline, CDR1 is SGHVS, CDR2 FQNEAQ. V was shortened by 2 bases and J by 0 bases, with 9 bases between the two germline ends. The CDR3 DNA reads as TGTGCCAGCAGCTTATCCGGACTTAGCACAGATACGCAGTATTTT. Translation: CASSLSGLSTDTQYF.

V and J are TRBV30 and TRBJ1-6; 7 bases are a match to TRBD1. CDR3 length equals 13 residues. Germline CDR1 GTSNPN, CDR2 SVGIG (reference sequence). The trim removed 3 bases at V and 6 bases at J, leaving 2 bases unmatched. CDR3 amino acids: CAWRRTGNSPLHF. In nucleotides, the CDR3 is TGTGCCTGGAGGAGGACAGGTAATTCACCCCTCCACTTT.

The chain links TRBV2 to TRBJ1-1, with TRBD1 as a possible D gene (5 bases). Trimming cost V 8 bases and J 1 base, with 11 bases left between them. The CDR3 loop spans 13 amino acids. CDR1 is SNHLY and CDR2 is FYNNEI in the germline V gene. The CDR3 loop reads CASGWGGNTEAFF. CDR3 bases: TGTGCCAGCGGATGGGGGGGGAACACTGAAGCTTTCTTT.

The rearrangement uses TRBV15 and TRBJ2-2; TRBD2 aligns across 16 bases. The V gene's germline CDR1 is LNHNV and CDR2 YYDKDF (reference sequence). The CDR3 sequence is 24 residues long. V shed 2 bases and J 4 bases; nucleotides not matched to a gene: 22. The CDR3 here is CATSRSRDRGGGLAGGPGTGELFF. The CDR3 DNA reads as TGTGCCACCAGCAGATCCCGGGACAGGGGAGGGGGACTAGCGGGAGGGCCGGGCACCGGGGAGCTGTTTTTT.

The V and J genes are TRBV18 and TRBJ2-2; 7 bases line up with TRBD1. This CDR3 contains 14 residues. Looked up from germline, CDR1 is KGHSH and CDR2 is LQKENI. V lost 5 bases to trimming and J lost 3 bases; unmatched junction nucleotides: 3. The CDR3 spells CASSSQGDTGELFF. The CDR3 region has the DNA TGTGCCAGCTCATCGCAGGGGGACACCGGGGAGCTGTTTTTT.

The CDR3 sequence: CASSPTTGYNEQFF. In nucleotides, the CDR3 is TGTGCCAGCAGCCCTACAACAGGGTACAATGAGCAGTTCTTC. The V call is TRBV7-3, the J call TRBJ2-1; D possibly corresponds to TRBD1 (6 bases). This CDR3 has 14 amino acids. The ends were cut back, 5 bases at V and 4 bases at J, with 12 bases in the middle. Germline V gene data show CDR1 as SGHTA and CDR2 as FQGTGA. Full variable domain (remainder filled in from reference TRBV7-3 and TRBJ2-1): GAGVSQTPSNKVTEKGKYVELRCDPISGHTALYWYRQSLGQGPEFLIYFQGTGAADDSGLPNDRFFAVRPEGSVSTLKIQRTERGDSAVYLCASSPTTGYNEQFFGPGTRLTVL.

This clone was seen only once. The rearrangement uses TRBV10-2 and TRBJ1-3, with a tentative D call TRBD1 (6 bases). This CDR3 spans 15 amino acids. Trimming removed 2 bases at V and 7 bases at J, with 15 bases between. Germline values: CDR1 WSHSY, CDR2 SAAADI. CDR3 DNA: TGCGCCAGCAGTGAGGTCGGGACACCCCAGAACACCATATATTTT. Its protein product is CASSEVGTPQNTIYF.

The chain has TRBV7-8 and TRBJ1-3; perhaps TRBD1 as D (5 bases). The V gene's germline CDR1 is SGHVS and CDR2 FQNEAQ. The V and J ends lost 6 bases and 0 bases respectively, with 9 bases between them. The CDR3 is made up of 14 amino acids. In DNA form, the CDR3 reads TGTGCCAGCAGAAGACAGTCCTCTGGAAACACCATATATTTT. As protein: CASRRQSSGNTIYF.

Here the CDR3 reads CASSPTVWGDYNSPLHF. The CDR3 region has the DNA TGTGCCAGCAGCCCCACGGTATGGGGGGACTACAATTCACCCCTCCACTTT. The V call is TRBV11-2, the J call TRBJ1-6, with a possible D match to TRBD1 (5 bases). Germline assignment: CDR1 SGHAT and CDR2 FQNNGV. The CDR3 runs 17 residues. V lost 5 bases, J lost 7 bases, and 21 bases lay in between.

This sequence joins TRBV10-2 and TRBJ2-2; D is perhaps TRBD1 (6 bases). The CDR3 contains 14 residues. In germline, CDR1 is WSHSY, CDR2 SAAADI. Trimming shortened V by 3 bases and J by 4 bases, and 9 bases separated the two germline ends. The CDR3 bases are TGCGCCAGCAGTGACCAGGGGTTCACCGGGGAGCTGTTTTTT. This codes for CASSDQGFTGELFF.

V usage is TRBV7-2 and J usage is TRBJ1-1; D not certain. Germline V gene lookup returns CDR1 SGHTA and CDR2 FQGNSA. The CDR3 sequence is 15 residues long. The ends were cut back, 2 bases at V and 5 bases at J, with 15 bases in the middle. The CDR3 reads CASSLKMWGGTEAFF. As DNA, the CDR3 is TGTGCCAGCAGCTTAAAGATGTGGGGAGGGACTGAAGCTTTCTTT.

This sequence joins TRBV5-1 and TRBJ2-6, with D possibly matching TRBD1 (5 bases). Germline V gene sequence: CDR1 SGHRS, CDR2 YFSETQ. V was trimmed by 4 bases and J by 1 base, leaving 9 bases between them. CDR3 length: 15 residues. CDR3 amino acids: CASSQDTSGANVLTF. CDR3 nucleotides: TGCGCCAGCAGCCAGGACACGTCTGGGGCCAACGTCCTGACTTTC.

The chain couples TRBV9 to TRBJ2-5, with unresolved D. The V gene's germline CDR1 is SGDLS and CDR2 YYNGEE. The CDR3 totals 12 residues. The germline V and J ends were trimmed by 5 bases and 0 bases, with 5 bases remaining between them. For the CDR3, the DNA is TGTGCCAGCAGTCAGAACCAAGAGACCCAGTACTTC. It translates to CASSQNQETQYF.

CDR3 bases: TGTGCCAGCAGGGGGGACCGGGGGTACAATGAGCAGTTCTTC. It yields the protein CASRGDRGYNEQFF. The chain combines TRBV2 with TRBJ2-1, with a weak D call TRBD2 (6 bases). Germline V CDR1 and CDR2: SNHLY, FYNNEI. V was shortened by 6 bases and J by 4 bases, with 13 bases between the two germline ends. The CDR3 has 14 amino acids.

The J gene is TRBJ2-4, the V gene TRBV5-1; D is perhaps TRBD2 (5 bases). Trimming pared 7 bases from V and 7 bases from J, leaving 21 bases between. CDR1 is SGHRS, CDR2 YFSETQ, per germline. This CDR3 is built from 15 residues. CDR3 in amino acids: CASGPLEGTRNIQYF. Here the CDR3 DNA reads TGCGCCAGCGGTCCTCTAGAGGGCACGAGGAACATTCAGTACTTC.